This TCR beta chain was sequenced during a study of T cell responses to AZD1222 COVID-19 vaccine. In its sample, this clone was seen once. TCRdb's copy holds only in-frame clones and misses some; the assay was immunoSEQ multiplex PCR. Here the sample spans over 100,000 clones, 94% being singletons. The CDR3 runs to 15 residues. The junction had 4 bases not matched to a gene; V was cut back by 5 bases and J by 6 bases. Germline-derived CDR1 and CDR2 are SGHAT and FQNNGV. The sample consisted of peripheral blood, taken on day 0 of AZD1222 vaccination. The chain links TRBV11-2 to TRBJ2-1, with 13 bases fitting TRBD2. The sequence derives from an adult in good health. The CDR3 region has the DNA TGTGCCAGCAGCATACTAGCGGGAGGGGGCAATGAGCAGTTCTTC. It yields the protein CASSILAGGGNEQFF.